The clone carrying this TCR beta chain was picked up a small number of times. As yet, its antigen is unknown. Through a sample-barcoded 5' primer and a J-beta primer mix, a second PCR was run for about 6 to 12 cycles. TCRdb recomputed calls from the 5' RACE reads with MiXCR, one row per CDR3 protein. Among some 860,000 distinct CDR3 sequences listed, roughly three fifths were seen once. The ends were cut back, 0 bases at V and 2 bases at J, with 11 bases in the middle. The CDR3 is made up of 15 amino acids. CDR1 and CDR2 from the germline V gene are LGHNA and YNFKEQ. This specimen belongs to a study of blood T cells in healthy people across ages. Findings and limits, study-wide: CMV status of donors was not determined, possibly confounding expanded clonotype changes.

The sample comprised blood. The receptor's source is a man aged 40-50 years in good health. J is TRBJ2-7 and V is TRBV4-2, with TRBD1 as a possible D gene (5 bases). CDR3 DNA: TGTGCCAGCAGCCAAGATGCTCAGGGCCCCTACGAGCAGTACTTC. Its translation: CASSQDAQGPYEQYF.